The 8 T cell receptor beta chains below come from one sample, sequenced in a study of beta chain features in type 1 diabetes. These receptors lack a known antigen. Points from the study as a whole: When Type 1 diabetes patients were examined, their TCRB CDR3s proved moderately but significantly shorter in all four CD4+ subsets.

All of the isolated RNA was reverse transcribed, so expressed TCRB transcripts were sequenced. Generated by immunoSEQ multiplex PCR, the TCRdb table keeps only in-frame clones and is missing some. The sample has 130,000 or so clones, around 15% seen once; the top ten hold over 2%. The material sequenced was central memory CD4+ T cells from blood. These receptors originate from a man aged 25-45 years with type 1 diabetes.

This clone has just a few counts. J is TRBJ2-7 and V is TRBV7-2; D unclear. Trimming removed 5 bases at V and 4 bases at J, with 9 bases between. Germline V gene data show CDR1 as SGHTA and CDR2 as FQGNSA. This CDR3 is built from 12 residues. The CDR3 loop reads CASSTPGYEQYF. For the CDR3, the DNA is TGTGCCAGCAGCACCCCCGGTTACGAGCAGTACTTC.

The rearrangement links TRBV5-1 to TRBJ1-4, with D hard to call. The V end was cut by 0 bases, the J end by 6 bases, with 3 bases between. The germline gives CDR1 SGHRS, CDR2 YFSETQ. The CDR3 length is 12 residues. CDR3 region: CASSLGHEKLFF. The CDR3 nucleotides are TGCGCCAGCAGCTTGGGGCATGAAAAACTGTTTTTT. The full variable domain, with the rest looked up from reference TRBV5-1 and TRBJ1-4, is KAGVTQTPRYLIKTRGQQVTLSCSPISGHRSVSWYQQTPGQGLQFLFEYFSETQRNKGNFPGRFSGRQFSNSRSEMNVSTLELGDSALYLCASSLGHEKLFFGSGTQLSVL.

This clone showed up just a few times. The V call is TRBV19, the J call TRBJ2-7; D may match TRBD1 or TRBD2 (5 bases each). Trimming removed 3 bases from V and 2 bases from J, with 14 bases in between. CDR1 LNHDA and CDR2 SQIVND come from the germline V gene (reference sequence). The CDR3 loop spans 15 amino acids. The CDR3: CASSILPGAPYEQYF. The CDR3 coding sequence is TGTGCCAGTAGTATTCTTCCCGGGGCGCCCTACGAGCAGTACTTC.

In this sample, this clone turned up once. The gene calls are TRBV7-2 and TRBJ2-7, with 10 bases lining up with TRBD1. CDR1 is SGHTA, CDR2 FQGNSA, per germline. The CDR3 is 16 amino acids. V lost 6 bases and J lost 6; bases outside the gene matches: 14. The DNA of the CDR3 is TGTGCCAGCAGTCGGACAGGGGGATCTGCACTACGCGAGCAGTACTTC. Translating gives CASSRTGGSALREQYF.

The CDR3 DNA reads as TGTGCCAGCAGCCCACGCCCCGGACAGGAGAACACTGAAGCTTTCTTT. Its translation is CASSPRPGQENTEAFF. The V and J genes are TRBV7-9 and TRBJ1-1, with 7 bases that match TRBD1. This CDR3 is built from 16 residues. Germline CDR1 SEHNR, CDR2 FQNEAQ (reference sequence). V gave up 5 bases and J gave up 1 base; unmatched junction bases: 10.

This clone has at least ten counts. The chain employs TRBV9 and TRBJ2-1; D uncertain. The germline V gene has CDR1 SGDLS and CDR2 YYNGEE. This CDR3 has 12 residues. Trimming took off 0 bases at V and 10 bases at J, with 8 bases between the two ends. The CDR3, as DNA: TGTGCCAGCAGCGTAGCTACCGGAGAGCAGTTCTTC. Translating gives CASSVATGEQFF.

This clone was observed a handful of times. The V and J genes are TRBV7-9 and TRBJ1-4, with unresolved D. Trimming pared 5 bases from V and 7 bases from J, leaving 8 bases between. Germline V CDR1 and CDR2: SEHNR, FQNEAQ (reference sequence). The CDR3 extends over 12 amino acids. The CDR3 protein is CASSPEAEKLFF. The CDR3 DNA reads as TGTGCCAGCAGCCCCGAGGCTGAAAAACTGTTTTTT.

This clone was seen at least ten times. The chain carries TRBV28 and TRBJ2-3, with TRBD1 matching over 8 bases. The CDR3 loop spans 14 amino acids. Germline V gene lookup returns CDR1 MDHEN and CDR2 SYDVKM. V trimming: 7 bases; J trimming: 4 bases; junction bases outside the gene matches: 7. The DNA of the CDR3 is TGTGCCAGCATCTGGACAGGGAGAGCAGATACGCAGTATTTT. Protein product: CASIWTGRADTQYF. Based on the CDR3 plus reference TRBV28 and TRBJ2-3, the full variable domain is DVKVTQSSRYLVKRTGEKVFLECVQDMDHENMFWYRQDPGLGLRLIYFSYDVKMKEKGDIPEGYSVSREKKERFSLILESASTNQTSMYLCASIWTGRADTQYFGPGTRLTVL.